The clone carrying this T cell receptor (beta chain) has at least ten counts. Cohorts were determined from participant-reported clinical history. Exposed enrollees had met someone with a PCR-confirmed or clinician-diagnosed COVID-19 case at some point within the 2 weeks before study entry. The record originates from a study of blood T cell repertoires in COVID-19. Across the study: Sources were T cells, B-cell-depleted T cells, or PBMCs; the material itself was cDNA or gDNA.

Original methodology: Using reference gene primer amplification, nucleated cell counts were estimated. Sequencing was performed with immunoSEQ multiplex PCR; in TCRdb, only in-frame clones are kept and a portion is missing. D and trimming were read from the DNA, whereas the V and J calls and clone size are those reported in that table. The repertoire holds some 180,000 clones, 80% seen once, with around an eighth in the top ten. The TCR originated in a man in his sixties who had been exposed to COVID-19. Sample: PBMCs or T cells enriched from blood (not recorded which).

The CDR3 region has the DNA TGTGCCAGCAGTACTAAGACTAGCGGGAGCCCCTTAGAGCAGTACTTC. It yields the protein CASSTKTSGSPLEQYF. V is TRBV28 and J is TRBJ2-7; 12 bases map to TRBD2. The CDR3 covers 16 residues. CDR1 MDHEN and CDR2 SYDVKM come from the germline V gene. The trim removed 5 bases at V and 7 bases at J, leaving 12 bases unmatched.